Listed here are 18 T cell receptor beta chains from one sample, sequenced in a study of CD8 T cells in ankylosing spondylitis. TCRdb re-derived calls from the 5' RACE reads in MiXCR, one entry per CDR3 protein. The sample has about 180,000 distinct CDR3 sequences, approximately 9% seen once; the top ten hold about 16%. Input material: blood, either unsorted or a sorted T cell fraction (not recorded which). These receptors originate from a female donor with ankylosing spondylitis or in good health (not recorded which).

The CDR3 here is CAWSVGLVRYEQYF. The DNA of the CDR3 is TGTGCCTGGAGTGTAGGGCTAGTTCGCTACGAGCAGTACTTC. The chain joins TRBV30 to TRBJ2-7; D is unclear. V gave up 0 bases and J gave up 3 bases, with 12 bases separating them. Germline-derived CDR1 and CDR2 are GTSNPN and SVGIG (reference sequence). The CDR3 runs to 14 residues.

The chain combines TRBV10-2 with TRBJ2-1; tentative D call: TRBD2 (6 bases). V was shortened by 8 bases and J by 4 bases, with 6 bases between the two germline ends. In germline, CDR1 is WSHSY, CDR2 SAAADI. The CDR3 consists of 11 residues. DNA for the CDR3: TGCGCCAGCGCGGGGTACAATGAGCAGTTCTTC. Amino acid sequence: CASAGYNEQFF.

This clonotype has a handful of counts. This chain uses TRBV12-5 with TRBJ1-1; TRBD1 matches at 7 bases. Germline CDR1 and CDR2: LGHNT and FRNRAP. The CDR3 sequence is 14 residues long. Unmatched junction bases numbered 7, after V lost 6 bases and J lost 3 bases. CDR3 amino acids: CASGKDRSDTEAFF. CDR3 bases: TGTGCTAGTGGGAAGGACAGGAGTGACACTGAAGCTTTCTTT.

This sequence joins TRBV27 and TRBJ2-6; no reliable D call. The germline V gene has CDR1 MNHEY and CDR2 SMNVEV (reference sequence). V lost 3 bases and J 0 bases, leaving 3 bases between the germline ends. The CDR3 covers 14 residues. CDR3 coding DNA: TGTGCCAGCAGTTTCAGCTCTGGGGCCAACGTCCTGACTTTC. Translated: CASSFSSGANVLTF.

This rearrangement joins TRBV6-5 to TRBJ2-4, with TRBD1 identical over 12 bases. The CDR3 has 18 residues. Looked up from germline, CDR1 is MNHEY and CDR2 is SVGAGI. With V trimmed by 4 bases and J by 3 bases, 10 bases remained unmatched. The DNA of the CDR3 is TGTGCCAGCAGTTCAGCCGGGACAGGGGGCGCGGGCAAAAACATTCAGTACTTC. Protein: CASSSAGTGGAGKNIQYF.

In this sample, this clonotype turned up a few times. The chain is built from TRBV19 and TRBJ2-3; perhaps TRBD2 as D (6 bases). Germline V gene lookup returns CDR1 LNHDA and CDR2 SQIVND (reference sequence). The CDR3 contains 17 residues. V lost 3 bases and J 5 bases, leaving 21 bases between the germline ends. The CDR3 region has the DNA TGTGCCAGTAGTATTTACTTCGGCGGGAAAAGTGGAGATACGCAGTATTTT. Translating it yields CASSIYFGGKSGDTQYF.

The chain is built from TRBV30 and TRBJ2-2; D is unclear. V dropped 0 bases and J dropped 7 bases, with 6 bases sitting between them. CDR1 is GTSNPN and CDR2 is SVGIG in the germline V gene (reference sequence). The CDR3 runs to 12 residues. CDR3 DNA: TGTGCCTGGAGTGTATCCGGCGGGGAGCTGTTTTTT. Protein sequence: CAWSVSGGELFF.

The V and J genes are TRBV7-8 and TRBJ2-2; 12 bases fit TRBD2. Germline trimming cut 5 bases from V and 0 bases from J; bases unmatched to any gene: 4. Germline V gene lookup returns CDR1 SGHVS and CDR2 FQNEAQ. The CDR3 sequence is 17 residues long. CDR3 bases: TGTGCCAGCAGCCCGCTAGCGGGAGGGCCGAACACCGGGGAGCTGTTTTTT. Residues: CASSPLAGGPNTGELFF.

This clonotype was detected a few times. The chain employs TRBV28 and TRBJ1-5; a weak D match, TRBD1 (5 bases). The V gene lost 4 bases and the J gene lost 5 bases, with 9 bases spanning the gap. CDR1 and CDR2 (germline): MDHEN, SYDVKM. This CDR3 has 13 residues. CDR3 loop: CASSWDGDQPQHF. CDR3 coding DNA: TGTGCCAGCAGTTGGGACGGGGATCAGCCCCAGCATTTT. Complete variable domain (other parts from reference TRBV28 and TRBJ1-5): DVKVTQSSRYLVKRTGEKVFLECVQDMDHENMFWYRQDPGLGLRLIYFSYDVKMKEKGDIPEGYSVSREKKERFSLILESASTNQTSMYLCASSWDGDQPQHFGDGTRLSIL.

CDR3 sequence: CASSEGQRGYEQYF. DNA for the CDR3: TGTGCCAGCTCGGAGGGACAGCGGGGCTACGAGCAGTACTTC. The chain couples TRBV18 to TRBJ2-7; D could derive from TRBD1 or TRBD2 (7 bases each). V gave up 6 bases and J gave up 3 bases, with 15 bases separating them. The CDR3 extends over 14 amino acids. CDR1 KGHSH and CDR2 LQKENI come from the germline V gene.

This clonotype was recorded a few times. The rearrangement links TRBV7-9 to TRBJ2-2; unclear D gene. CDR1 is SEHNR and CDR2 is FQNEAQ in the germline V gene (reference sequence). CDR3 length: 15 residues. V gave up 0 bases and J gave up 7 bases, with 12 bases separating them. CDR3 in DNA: TGTGCCAGCAGCTTAGCCGGGCCCCCCGACGGGGAGCTGTTTTTT. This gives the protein CASSLAGPPDGELFF.

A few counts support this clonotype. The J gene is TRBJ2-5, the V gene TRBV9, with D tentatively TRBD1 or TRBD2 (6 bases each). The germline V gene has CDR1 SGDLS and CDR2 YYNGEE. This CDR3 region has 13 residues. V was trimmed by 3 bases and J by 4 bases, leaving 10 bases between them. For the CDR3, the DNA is TGTGCCAGCAGCGAGGGGGGAGGAGAGACCCAGTACTTC. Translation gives CASSEGGGETQYF.

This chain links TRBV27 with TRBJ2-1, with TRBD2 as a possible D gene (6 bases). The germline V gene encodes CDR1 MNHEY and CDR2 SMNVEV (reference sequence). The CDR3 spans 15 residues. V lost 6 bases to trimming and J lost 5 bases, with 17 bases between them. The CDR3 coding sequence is TGTGCCAGCAGACCACTCGGAGGAGGGGACAATGAGCAGTTCTTC. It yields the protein CASRPLGGGDNEQFF.

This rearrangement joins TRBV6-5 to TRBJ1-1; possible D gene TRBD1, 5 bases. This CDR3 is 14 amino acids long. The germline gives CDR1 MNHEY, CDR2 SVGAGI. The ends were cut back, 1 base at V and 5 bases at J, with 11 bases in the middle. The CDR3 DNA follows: TGTGCCAGCAGTTACTTGGGGGGGAGGACTGAAGCTTTCTTT. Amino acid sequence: CASSYLGGRTEAFF.

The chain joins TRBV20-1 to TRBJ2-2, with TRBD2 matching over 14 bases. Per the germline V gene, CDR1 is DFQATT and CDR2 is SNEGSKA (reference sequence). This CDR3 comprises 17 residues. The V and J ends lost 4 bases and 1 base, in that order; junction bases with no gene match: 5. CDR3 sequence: CSAKGLAGAMNTGELFF. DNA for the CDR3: TGCAGTGCTAAGGGACTAGCGGGAGCGATGAACACCGGGGAGCTGTTTTTT.

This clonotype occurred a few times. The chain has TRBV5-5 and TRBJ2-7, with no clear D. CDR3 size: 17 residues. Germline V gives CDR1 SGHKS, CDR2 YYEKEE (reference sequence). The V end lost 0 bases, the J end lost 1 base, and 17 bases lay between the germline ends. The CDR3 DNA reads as TGTGCCAGCAGCTTGGGGCCGGTAGGGATTCGATCCTACGAGCAGTACTTC. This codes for CASSLGPVGIRSYEQYF. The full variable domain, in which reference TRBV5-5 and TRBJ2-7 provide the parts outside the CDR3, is DAGVTQSPTHLIKTRGQQVTLRCSPISGHKSVSWYQQVLGQGPQFIFQYYEKEERGRGNFPDRFSARQFPNYSSELNVNALLLGDSALYLCASSLGPVGIRSYEQYFGPGTRLTVT.

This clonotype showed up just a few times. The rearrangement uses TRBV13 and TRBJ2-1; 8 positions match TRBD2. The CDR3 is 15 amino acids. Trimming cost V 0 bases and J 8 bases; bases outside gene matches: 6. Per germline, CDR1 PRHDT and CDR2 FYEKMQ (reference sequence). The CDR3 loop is CASSLGGLGGDEQFF. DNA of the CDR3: TGTGCCAGCAGCTTAGGGGGACTAGGGGGTGATGAGCAGTTCTTC.

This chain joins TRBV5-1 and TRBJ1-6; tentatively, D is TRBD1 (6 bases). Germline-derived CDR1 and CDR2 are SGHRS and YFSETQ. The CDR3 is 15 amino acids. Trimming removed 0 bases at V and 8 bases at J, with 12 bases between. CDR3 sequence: CASSLVGGRDSPLHF. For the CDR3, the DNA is TGCGCCAGCAGCTTGGTCGGGGGGCGCGATTCACCCCTCCACTTT.